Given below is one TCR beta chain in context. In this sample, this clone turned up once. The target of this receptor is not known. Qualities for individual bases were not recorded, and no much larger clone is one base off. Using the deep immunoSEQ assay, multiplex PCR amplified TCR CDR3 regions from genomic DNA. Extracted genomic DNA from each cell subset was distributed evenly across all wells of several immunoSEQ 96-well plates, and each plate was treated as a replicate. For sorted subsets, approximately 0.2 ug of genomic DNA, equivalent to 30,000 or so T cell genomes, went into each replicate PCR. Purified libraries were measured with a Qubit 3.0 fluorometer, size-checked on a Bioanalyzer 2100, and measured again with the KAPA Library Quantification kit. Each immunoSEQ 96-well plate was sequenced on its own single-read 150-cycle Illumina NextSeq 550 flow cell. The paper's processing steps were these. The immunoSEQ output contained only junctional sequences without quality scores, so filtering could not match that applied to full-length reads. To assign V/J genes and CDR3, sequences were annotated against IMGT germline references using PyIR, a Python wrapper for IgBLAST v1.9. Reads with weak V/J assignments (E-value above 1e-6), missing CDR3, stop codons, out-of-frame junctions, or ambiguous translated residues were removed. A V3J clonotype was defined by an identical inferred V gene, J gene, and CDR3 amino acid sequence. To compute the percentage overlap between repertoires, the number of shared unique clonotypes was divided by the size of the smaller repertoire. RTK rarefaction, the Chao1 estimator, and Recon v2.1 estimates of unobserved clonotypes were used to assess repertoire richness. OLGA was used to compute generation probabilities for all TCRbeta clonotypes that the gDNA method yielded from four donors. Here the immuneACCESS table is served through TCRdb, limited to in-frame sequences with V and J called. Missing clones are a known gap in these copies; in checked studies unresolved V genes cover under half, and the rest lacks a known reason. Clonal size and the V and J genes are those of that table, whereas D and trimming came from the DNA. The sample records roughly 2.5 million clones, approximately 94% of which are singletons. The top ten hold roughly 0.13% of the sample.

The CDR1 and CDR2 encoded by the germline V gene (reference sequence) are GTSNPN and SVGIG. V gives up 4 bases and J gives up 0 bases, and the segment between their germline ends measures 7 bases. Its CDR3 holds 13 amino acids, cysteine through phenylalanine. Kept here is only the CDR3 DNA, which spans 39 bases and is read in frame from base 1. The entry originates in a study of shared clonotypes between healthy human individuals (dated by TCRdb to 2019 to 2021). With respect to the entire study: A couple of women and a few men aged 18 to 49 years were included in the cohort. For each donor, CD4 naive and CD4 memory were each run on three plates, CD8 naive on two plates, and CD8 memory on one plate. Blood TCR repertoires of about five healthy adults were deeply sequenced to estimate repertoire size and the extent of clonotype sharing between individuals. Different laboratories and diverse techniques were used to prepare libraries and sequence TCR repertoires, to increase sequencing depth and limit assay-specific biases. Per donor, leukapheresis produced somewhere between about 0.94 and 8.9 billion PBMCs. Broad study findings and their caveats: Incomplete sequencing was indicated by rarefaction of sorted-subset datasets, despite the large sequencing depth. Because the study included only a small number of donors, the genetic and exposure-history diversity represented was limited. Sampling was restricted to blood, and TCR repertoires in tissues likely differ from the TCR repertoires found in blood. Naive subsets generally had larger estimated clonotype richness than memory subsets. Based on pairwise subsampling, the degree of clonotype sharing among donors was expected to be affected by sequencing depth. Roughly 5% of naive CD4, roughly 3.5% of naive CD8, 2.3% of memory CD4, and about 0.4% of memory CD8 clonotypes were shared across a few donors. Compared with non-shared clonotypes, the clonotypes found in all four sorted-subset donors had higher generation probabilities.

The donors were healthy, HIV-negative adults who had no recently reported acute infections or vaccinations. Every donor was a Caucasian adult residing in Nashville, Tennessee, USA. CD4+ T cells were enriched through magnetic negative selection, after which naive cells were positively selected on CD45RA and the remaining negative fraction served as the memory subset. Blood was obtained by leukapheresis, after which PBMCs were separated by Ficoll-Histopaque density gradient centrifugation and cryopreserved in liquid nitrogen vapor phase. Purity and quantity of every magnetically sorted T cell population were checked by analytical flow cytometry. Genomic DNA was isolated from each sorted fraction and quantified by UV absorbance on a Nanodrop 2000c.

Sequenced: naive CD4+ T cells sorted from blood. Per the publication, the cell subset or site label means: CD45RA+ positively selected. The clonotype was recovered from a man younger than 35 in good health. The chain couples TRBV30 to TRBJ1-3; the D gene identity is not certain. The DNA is TGTGCCTGGAAACAAGGCTCTGGAAACACCATATATTTT. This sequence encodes CAWKQGSGNTIYF.